This TCR beta chain emerged from a study of PD-L1 blockade in urothelial cancer. Study-wide background: The patients' atezolizumab therapy, 1,200 mg intravenously every 3 weeks, started in about 2014.

The protocol was immunoSEQ multiplex PCR, while the TCRdb copy is restricted to in-frame clones and leaves out a portion. The table includes approximately 71,000 clones, roughly 89% detected once. Trimming took off 4 bases at V and 4 bases at J, with 13 bases between the two ends. Per germline, CDR1 SGHTA and CDR2 FQGTGA. This CDR3 comprises 14 residues. Worth noting for this clone: The antigen is not known.

Study observations and caveats: Pretreatment TCR clonality in blood under the median foretold superior survival.

The chain links TRBV7-3 to TRBJ1-1, with a possible D match to TRBD1 (5 bases). The sequence was collected from a man aged 55 to 70 with urothelial cancer. Material: PBMCs, obtained around atezolizumab (anti-PD-L1) treatment. The CDR3 coding sequence is TGTGCCAGCAGCTCCGGGGCCGGGAGCACTGAAGCTTTCTTT. It is translated as CASSSGAGSTEAFF.